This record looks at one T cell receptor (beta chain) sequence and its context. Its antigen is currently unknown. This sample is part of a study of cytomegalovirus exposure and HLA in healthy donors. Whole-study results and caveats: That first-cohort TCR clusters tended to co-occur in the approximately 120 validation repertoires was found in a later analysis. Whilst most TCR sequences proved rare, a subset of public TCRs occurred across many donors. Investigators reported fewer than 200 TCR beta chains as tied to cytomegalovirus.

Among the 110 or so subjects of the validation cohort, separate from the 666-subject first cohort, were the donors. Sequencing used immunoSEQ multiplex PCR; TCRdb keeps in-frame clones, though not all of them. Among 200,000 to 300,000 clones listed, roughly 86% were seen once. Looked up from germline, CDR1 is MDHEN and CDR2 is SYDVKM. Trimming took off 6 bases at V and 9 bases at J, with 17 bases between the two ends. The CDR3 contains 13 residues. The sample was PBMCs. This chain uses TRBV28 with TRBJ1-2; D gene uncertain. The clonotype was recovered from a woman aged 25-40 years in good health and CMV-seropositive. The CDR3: CASSLGYEGSYTF. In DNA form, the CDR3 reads TGTGCCAGCAGCCTGGGGTATGAGGGTAGCTACACCTTC.